This T cell receptor (beta chain) comes out of a study of vaccination effects on CD4 cells after COVID-19. On this clone itself: Its specificity is unknown.

TCRdb's table, derived via immunoSEQ multiplex PCR, lists solely in-frame clones and lacks some. The table shows tens of thousands of clones, with 60% to 75% occurring only once. Broader study findings: Early post-infection timepoints were absent, and convalescent patients were few.

Ahead of sequencing, the ViraFEST assay grew antigen-specific CD4+ T cells using viral peptide pools. Culture proceeded for nine to eleven days, and CD4+ T cells were then isolated. Vaccinees lacked prior SARS-CoV-2 infection and tested negative for nucleocapsid antibodies. The sequencing used CD4+ T cells from PBMCs cultured with HCoV-NL63 spike peptides, collected before COVID-19 vaccination. This TCR was recovered from a human donor who received a COVID-19 vaccine.

CDR3 protein: CASSPQDNSGNTIYF. CDR3 nucleotides: TGTGCCAGCAGCCCCCAGGACAACTCTGGAAACACCATATATTTT. V is TRBV4-2 and J is TRBJ1-3, with D possibly matching TRBD1 (5 bases). The CDR3 is made up of 15 amino acids. Between the trimmed V and J ends, which lost 4 bases and 0 bases, there was a span of 10 bases. CDR1 LGHNA and CDR2 YNFKEQ come from the germline V gene.